This passage covers 13 T cell receptor beta chains from one sample sequenced in a study of blood T cell repertoires in COVID-19. The method was immunoSEQ multiplex PCR; TCRdb's version includes in-frame clones alone and lacks a portion of them. This table holds under 140,000 clones, over 60% found once. Sequenced material: peripheral blood. These receptors were obtained from a woman aged 80 or over with active or convalescent COVID-19.

The V gene is TRBV11-2, the J gene TRBJ1-2, with TRBD1 matching over 9 bases. Per germline, CDR1 SGHAT and CDR2 FQNNGV. The V segment lost 5 bases and the J segment 5 bases; nucleotides outside the gene matches: 3. The CDR3 has 13 residues. Written as DNA, the CDR3 is TGTGCCAGCAGCCGGGACAGGGCATATGGCTACACCTTC. Its protein is CASSRDRAYGYTF.

This clone was seen a few times. V and J are TRBV28 and TRBJ1-2; possible D gene TRBD1, 6 bases. V was pared by 0 bases and J by 0 bases, with 8 bases between. Germline V gene lookup returns CDR1 MDHEN and CDR2 SYDVKM. There are 15 residues in the CDR3. Here the CDR3 DNA reads TGTGCCAGCAGTTTATGGGACAGTGCTAACTATGGCTACACCTTC. Encoded protein: CASSLWDSANYGYTF.

The rearrangement joins TRBV18 to TRBJ2-1, with a tentative D call TRBD1 (5 bases). The germline V gene has CDR1 KGHSH and CDR2 LQKENI. The CDR3 is 12 amino acids. V was shortened by 4 bases and J by 8 bases, with 9 bases between the two germline ends. The CDR3 DNA is TGTGCCAGCTCACGCGTCAGGGATGAGCAGTTCTTC. It yields the protein CASSRVRDEQFF.

The chain carries TRBV2 and TRBJ2-1, with a tentative D call TRBD2 (5 bases). CDR3 length: 14 amino acids. The ends were cut back, 6 bases at V and 3 bases at J, with 12 bases in the middle. From germline, CDR1 is SNHLY and CDR2 FYNNEI. CDR3 in amino acids: CASRASAGYNEQFF. In DNA, the CDR3 is TGTGCCAGCAGGGCCTCGGCGGGCTACAATGAGCAGTTCTTC.

This clone came up once. The chain employs TRBV6-5 and TRBJ1-2; TRBD1 aligns across 8 bases. Germline V gene lookup returns CDR1 MNHEY and CDR2 SVGAGI. With 0 bases clipped from V and 8 bases from J, the junction kept 11 bases outside the gene matches. This CDR3 region has 16 residues. The CDR3 sequence is CASSYSTAGGAWGYTF. The CDR3 coding sequence is TGTGCCAGCAGTTACTCGACGGCAGGGGGCGCATGGGGCTACACCTTC.

The chain joins TRBV11-2 to TRBJ2-7; 12 nucleotides agree with TRBD2. Germline V gene data show CDR1 as SGHAT and CDR2 as FQNNGV. The trim removed 5 bases at V and 5 bases at J, leaving 7 bases unmatched. CDR3 length: 15 residues. CDR3 loop: CASSLGLAGWDEQYF. CDR3 nucleotide sequence: TGTGCCAGCAGCCTTGGACTAGCGGGATGGGACGAGCAGTACTTC.

The J gene is TRBJ2-1, the V gene TRBV11-2; a possible D gene is TRBD1 (6 bases). Germline CDR1 reads SGHAT; CDR2 reads FQNNGV. The CDR3 length is 17 residues. Trimming shortened V by 1 base and J by 2 bases, and 15 bases separated the two germline ends. CDR3 DNA sequence: TGTGCCAGCAGCTTAGTCGACGGCAGGGGAACCTACAATGAGCAGTTCTTC. This codes for CASSLVDGRGTYNEQFF. Full variable domain (outside the CDR3, taken from reference TRBV11-2 and TRBJ2-1): EAGVAQSPRYKIIEKRQSVAFWCNPISGHATLYWYQQILGQGPKLLIQFQNNGVVDDSQLPKDRFSAERLKGVDSTLKIQPAKLEDSAVYLCASSLVDGRGTYNEQFFGPGTRLTVL.

The chain joins TRBV7-8 to TRBJ1-5; the match to TRBD1 covers 9 bases. Germline V gene data show CDR1 as SGHVS and CDR2 as FQNEAQ. Losses at the gene ends were 1 base for V and 6 bases for J; bases not matched to a gene: 10. This CDR3 spans 17 amino acids. Here the CDR3 DNA reads TGTGCCAGCAGCTTAGGAGGGACAGGGTTTGTTGGTCAGCCCCAGCATTTT. It encodes CASSLGGTGFVGQPQHF.

The CDR3 here is CASSPRLAASTDTQYF. CDR3 nucleotide sequence: TGTGCCAGCAGCCCCCGACTAGCGGCAAGCACAGATACGCAGTATTTT. This chain joins TRBV7-2 and TRBJ2-3; 9 positions agree with TRBD2. The CDR3 is 16 residues long. Germline values: CDR1 SGHTA, CDR2 FQGNSA. V trimming: 5 bases; J trimming: 0 bases; junction bases outside the gene matches: 6.

This clone showed up just a few times. V and J are TRBV18 and TRBJ2-7; TRBD1 matches at 12 bases. Trimming at V came to 6 bases and at J to 7 bases, leaving 10 bases not matched to a gene. CDR1 is KGHSH and CDR2 is LQKENI in the germline V gene. The CDR3 is 15 amino acids. The CDR3 protein is CASSPGTGGTGEQYF. As DNA, the CDR3 is TGTGCCAGCTCTCCAGGGACAGGGGGCACGGGGGAGCAGTACTTC.

This chain links TRBV12-3 or TRBV12-4 with TRBJ2-5; perhaps TRBD2 as D (6 bases). V was cut by 9 bases and J by 5 bases, with 10 bases left in between. This CDR3 is built from 11 residues. The CDR3 nucleotides read TGTGCCAGTTCGGGAGTGGAGACCCAGTACTTC. Amino acid sequence: CASSGVETQYF.

The CDR3 spells CASSLGRGPQETQYF. The CDR3, as DNA: TGTGCCAGCAGCTTAGGGCGGGGTCCTCAAGAGACCCAGTACTTC. This rearrangement joins TRBV11-3 to TRBJ2-5, with a tentative D call TRBD2 (6 bases). V lost 1 base and J lost 2, with 11 bases in between. From germline, CDR1 is SGHNT and CDR2 YENEEA. This CDR3 contains 15 residues.

The V gene is TRBV6-5, the J gene TRBJ1-6; D may be TRBD1 (5 bases). The CDR3 loop spans 16 amino acids. V shed 2 bases and J shed 8 bases, with 16 bases lying between them. Germline V gives CDR1 MNHEY, CDR2 SVGAGI. The CDR3 loop is CASSYGGIGWHSPLHF. Written as DNA, the CDR3 is TGTGCCAGCAGTTACGGGGGGATCGGGTGGCATTCACCCCTCCACTTT.